The clone carrying this T cell receptor beta chain was seen only a few times. What it binds is unknown. Each CDR3 protein gets one entry after TCRdb re-called the RT-PCR reads with MiXCR. In the table there are about 240,000 distinct CDR3 sequences, approximately 12% of which are singletons. The source of the sample is a study of response to subunit inactivated influenza vaccine. The study's findings and limits: The authors proposed limited new T cell recruitment per seasonal influenza vaccination.

Germline values: CDR1 MGHRA, CDR2 YSYEKL. Between the trimmed V and J ends, which lost 0 bases and 3 bases, there was a span of 9 bases. This CDR3 comprises 14 residues. This chain joins TRBV4-1 and TRBJ2-7; D perhaps matches TRBD2 (6 bases). Sequences were derived from non-naive T cells sorted from PBMCs, sampled around 15 days before vaccination. This clonotype originated in a man in his forties or fifties who received an inactivated influenza vaccine. The CDR3 sequence is CASSQEKGGYEQYF. CDR3 nucleotides: TGCGCCAGCAGCCAAGAGAAGGGAGGCTACGAGCAGTACTTC.